A selection of T cell receptor beta chains follows, all from one sample in a study of cytomegalovirus exposure and HLA in healthy donors. Assay used: immunoSEQ multiplex PCR; TCRdb lists only in-frame clones, some missing. The data contain 150,000 or so clones, roughly 79% of them singletons. Sequenced: PBMCs. The receptors come from a man younger than 35 in good health and CMV-seronegative. The CDR3 runs from the conserved cysteine through the conserved F or W. D genes are given only for firm matches. Clone size, where shown, is once, few, many, or a class for clones that have expanded.

TRBJ2-2 NA TRBV13 NA CASSLGALSTDTGELFF TGTGCCAGCAGCTTAGGCGCTCTGAGTACGGACACCGGGGAGCTGTTTTTT
TRBJ2-7 NA TRBV4-3 NA CASSQEYTPTVYSYEQYF TGCGCCAGCAGCCAAGAATACACTCCGACAGTTTATTCCTACGAGCAGTACTTC
TRBJ1-5 TRBD1 TRBV11-3 NA CASSLARTGRQPQHF TGTGCCAGCAGCTTAGCTAGGACAGGGAGGCAGCCCCAGCATTTT
TRBJ2-3 NA TRBV27 NA CASSGQGGDTQYF TGTGCCAGCTCTGGTCAGGGTGGCGATACGCAGTATTTT
TRBJ1-6 NA TRBV4-3 NA CASSQGTAGMSPLHF TGCGCCAGCAGCCAAGGGACGGCAGGGATGTCACCCCTCCACTTT
TRBJ1-2 NA TRBV7-8 NA CASSLRTGIYGYTF TGTGCCAGCAGCTTAAGGACGGGGATCTATGGCTACACCTTC
TRBJ2-1 NA TRBV28 few CASSRGGAGSYNEQFF TGTGCCAGCAGCCGTGGGGGGGCGGGTTCCTACAATGAGCAGTTCTTC
TRBJ1-4 TRBD1 TRBV9 once CASRRDSSNEKLFF TGTGCCAGCAGGAGGGACAGCAGTAATGAAAAACTGTTTTTT
TRBJ2-5 TRBD2 TRBV7-7 once CASSLSTSGPQTTQYF TGTGCCAGCAGCTTATCCACTAGCGGGCCTCAAACGACCCAGTACTTC
TRBJ2-2 TRBD1 TRBV14 NA CASSQGTGWAGELFF TGTGCCAGCAGCCAGGGGACAGGTTGGGCCGGGGAGCTGTTTTTT
TRBJ1-1 TRBD1 TRBV7-2 NA CASSFWAGGAGTEAFF TGTGCCAGCAGCTTCTGGGCAGGGGGCGCGGGGACTGAAGCTTTCTTT
TRBJ1-3 NA TRBV9 NA CASSTPTPTGYGNTIYF TGTGCCAGCAGCACCCCAACCCCAACAGGGTATGGAAACACCATATATTTT
TRBJ1-4 NA TRBV11-2 NA CASSPNTGGDEKLFF TGTGCCAGCAGCCCAAACACGGGAGGGGATGAAAAACTGTTTTTT
TRBJ1-3 NA TRBV7-2 NA CASSSGGGDTIYF TGTGCCAGCAGCTCAGGCGGAGGAGACACCATATATTTT
TRBJ1-5 NA TRBV5-4 NA CASSPGLNQPQHF TGTGCCAGCAGCCCCGGACTGAATCAGCCCCAGCATTTT
TRBJ1-1 TRBD1 TRBV7-2 once CASSRQGQFEAFF TGTGCCAGCAGCCGACAGGGACAGTTTGAAGCTTTCTTT
TRBJ1-2 NA TRBV6-5 few CASSLGGTYGYTF TGTGCCAGCTCCCTCGGGGGGACCTATGGCTACACCTTC
TRBJ2-3 TRBD1 TRBV6-5 NA CASLMGQGTDTRYF TGTGCCAGCCTTATGGGACAGGGAACAGATACGCGGTATTTT
TRBJ2-2 TRBD2 TRBV19 few CASSMTGYELAGDENTGELFF TGTGCCAGTAGTATGACAGGGTATGAACTAGCGGGGGATGAGAACACCGGGGAGCTGTTTTTT
TRBJ2-7 NA TRBV6-4 NA CANLGGNDYEQYF TGTGCCAACCTAGGGGGTAATGACTACGAGCAGTACTTC
TRBJ1-1 TRBD1 TRBV5-1 NA CASSRASTGGAVDTEAFF TGCGCCAGCAGCAGAGCTTCGACAGGGGGCGCGGTCGACACTGAAGCTTTCTTT
TRBJ2-1 NA TRBV6-5 NA CASSYSLEGNEQFF TGTGCCAGCAGTTACTCGCTAGAGGGCAATGAGCAGTTCTTC
TRBJ1-1 NA TRBV11-1 NA CASSLGHGGNTEAFF TGTGCCAGCAGCTTAGGCCACGGGGGTAACACTGAAGCTTTCTTT
TRBJ2-5 TRBD2 TRBV7-6 NA CASSPRISGGGETQYF TGTGCCAGCAGCCCCCGTATTAGCGGGGGGGGAGAGACCCAGTACTTC
TRBJ1-6 NA TRBV7-2 NA CASPQYEGSPLHF TGTGCCAGCCCACAGTATGAGGGCTCACCCCTCCACTTT
TRBJ1-2 TRBD1 TRBV11-3 NA CASSLDLDRAGYGYTF TGTGCCAGCAGCTTAGATTTGGACAGGGCGGGCTATGGCTACACCTTC
TRBJ2-5 NA TRBV30 NA CAWNRYQETQYF TGTGCCTGGAACAGGTACCAAGAGACCCAGTACTTC
TRBJ2-1 NA TRBV7-9 NA CASSSSLAGYNEQFF TGTGCCAGCAGCTCCTCTCTTGCGGGGTACAATGAGCAGTTCTTC
TRBJ2-7 TRBD2 TRBV7-8 few CASSLAASGAYEQYF TGTGCCAGCAGCTTAGCGGCTAGCGGGGCATACGAGCAGTACTTC
TRBJ1-4 NA TRBV11-2 NA CASSAPREGSRRLFF TGTGCCAGCAGCGCCCCGAGGGAGGGGTCGCGTCGACTGTTTTTT
TRBJ1-4 NA TRBV19 NA CASTRATNEKLFF TGTGCCAGTACCCGTGCAACTAATGAAAAACTGTTTTTT
TRBJ2-5 TRBD2 TRBV5-1 few CASSYGTSGVGETQYF TGCGCCAGCAGCTACGGGACTAGCGGGGTCGGAGAGACCCAGTACTTC
TRBJ2-3 TRBD2 TRBV11-3 NA CASSPRLAGVSDTQYF TGTGCCAGCAGCCCTAGACTAGCGGGGGTTTCAGATACGCAGTATTTT
TRBJ1-4 NA TRBV10-2 NA CASSEPGGNEKLFF TGCGCCAGCAGTGAGCCCGGGGGTAATGAAAAACTGTTTTTT
TRBJ2-7 TRBD2 TRBV19 NA CASCRSPGGRGEQYF TGTGCCAGTTGCCGGAGCCCGGGGGGACGGGGCGAGCAGTACTTC
TRBJ2-5 NA TRBV19 once CASSRGRLETQYF TGTGCCAGTAGTAGAGGGAGGTTAGAGACCCAGTACTTC
TRBJ1-1 NA TRBV18 NA CASSPYSGRLNTEAFF TGTGCCAGCTCACCATACTCGGGAAGACTAAACACTGAAGCTTTCTTT
TRBJ2-1 TRBD1 TRBV7-9 NA CASSQAGTGNYNEQFF TGTGCCAGCAGTCAAGCCGGGACAGGGAACTACAATGAGCAGTTCTTC
TRBJ2-1 NA TRBV10-1 NA CASSDRLFDEQFF TGCGCCAGCAGTGATCGACTTTTCGATGAGCAGTTCTTC
TRBJ1-1 NA TRBV5-4 NA CASSTNRVGDTEAFF TGTGCCAGCAGCACCAACAGGGTAGGGGACACTGAAGCTTTCTTT
TRBJ1-5 TRBD1 TRBV4-1 NA CASSLIGGQGVNGNQPQHF TGCGCCAGCAGCCTTATAGGGGGACAGGGAGTGAATGGCAATCAGCCCCAGCATTTT
TRBJ2-7 TRBD1 TRBV6-8 NA CASSRGMTGGDEQYF TGTGCCAGCAGCCGAGGCATGACAGGGGGCGACGAGCAGTACTTC
TRBJ1-1 NA TRBV2 NA CASSESRTEVNTEAFF TGTGCCAGCAGTGAATCGAGGACAGAAGTAAACACTGAAGCTTTCTTT
TRBJ2-2 NA TRBV27 NA CAIKSNTGELFF TGTGCCATCAAATCGAACACCGGGGAGCTGTTTTTT
TRBJ1-5 NA TRBV5-1 once CASSLDGGASQPQHF TGCGCCAGCAGCTTGGACGGTGGGGCTAGTCAGCCCCAGCATTTT
TRBJ1-5 NA TRBV10-3 NA CAISESGTPNQPQHF TGTGCCATCAGTGAGTCCGGGACTCCCAATCAGCCCCAGCATTTT
TRBJ1-6 TRBD1 TRBV6-1 NA CASSGDRTDPHSYNSPLHF TGTGCCAGCAGTGGGGACAGAACCGACCCCCACTCCTATAATTCACCCCTCCACTTT
TRBJ2-1 TRBD2 TRBV27 NA CASSPELATVDNEQFF TGTGCCAGCAGCCCCGAACTAGCGACAGTAGACAATGAGCAGTTCTTC
TRBJ2-3 TRBD2 TRBV5-4 NA CASSLSAGEVLQYF TGTGCCAGCAGCTTGAGCGCGGGGGAGGTTCTCCAGTATTTT
TRBJ1-1 TRBD1 TRBV7-2 NA CASSWDRGGNTEAFF TGTGCCAGCAGCTGGGACAGGGGGGGGAACACTGAAGCTTTCTTT
TRBJ2-1 TRBD2 TRBV4-2 NA CASSPKRGGLEDEQFF TGTGCCAGCAGCCCTAAGCGGGGGGGACTTGAGGATGAGCAGTTCTTC
TRBJ1-5 TRBD1 TRBV6-5 NA CASSYSWDRNQPQHF TGTGCCAGCAGTTACTCGTGGGACAGGAACCAGCCCCAGCATTTT
TRBJ1-1 TRBD1 TRBV5-1 few CASSYGQGKEAFF TGCGCCAGCAGTTACGGACAGGGAAAAGAAGCTTTCTTT
TRBJ1-1 TRBD1 TRBV7-9 NA CASITLQGGNTEAFF TGTGCCAGCATTACCCTGCAGGGGGGGAACACTGAAGCTTTCTTT
TRBJ2-1 NA TRBV7-9 few CASSSGWYEQFF TGTGCCAGCAGCTCGGGGTGGTATGAGCAGTTCTTC
TRBJ1-1 NA TRBV28 NA CASRSGQEVLNTEAFF TGTGCCAGCCGCTCGGGACAAGAGGTCTTGAACACTGAAGCTTTCTTT
TRBJ2-7 NA TRBV6-5 NA CASSYLGEYEQYF TGTGCCAGCAGTTACCTCGGAGAATACGAGCAGTACTTC
TRBJ1-5 TRBD1 TRBV7-9 once CASSLAGGTEPQHF TGTGCCAGCAGCTTAGCAGGGGGCACGGAGCCCCAGCATTTT
TRBJ2-1 TRBD1 TRBV19 few CATDRGQGNEQFF TGTGCCACTGACAGGGGGCAAGGCAATGAGCAGTTCTTC